The rows below give T cell receptor beta chains drawn from one sample of a study of CD8 T cells in ankylosing spondylitis. TCRdb processed the 5' RACE reads anew with MiXCR; each CDR3 protein has one entry. The sample lists 500,000 or so distinct CDR3 sequences; over 4% were seen once. Sequencing was done on a sample of blood, either unsorted or a sorted T cell fraction (not recorded which). The receptor set was obtained from a male donor with ankylosing spondylitis. Both conserved end residues are trimmed from each CDR3. Fields, in order: V gene, J gene, D gene, CDR3 protein. The D gene is left open where the match is weak.

V: TRBV5-1
J: TRBJ2-7
D: .
CDR3: ASSLVQGSKGEQY

V: TRBV5-1
J: TRBJ2-2
D: .
CDR3: ASRPGRLTNTGELF

V: TRBV7-1
J: TRBJ2-7
D: .
CDR3: ASSPALGQGQTYEQY

V: TRBV3-1
J: TRBJ1-1
D: TRBD1
CDR3: ASSRGQGKNTEAF

V: TRBV10-3
J: TRBJ2-7
D: .
CDR3: AISESIEYEQY

V: TRBV5-6
J: TRBJ1-2
D: .
CDR3: ASSSLGREDGYT

V: TRBV15
J: TRBJ2-7
D: TRBD2
CDR3: ATSRGGILLPKSH

V: TRBV7-2
J: TRBJ1-4
D: .
CDR3: ASSSRPSIATNEKLF

V: TRBV5-1
J: TRBJ1-1
D: .
CDR3: ASSLGGDRTEAF

V: TRBV29-1
J: TRBJ1-2
D: .
CDR3: SVVLQLENGYT

V: TRBV20-1
J: TRBJ1-4
D: TRBD1
CDR3: SARPGTGAEKLF

V: TRBV9
J: TRBJ2-1
D: TRBD2
CDR3: ASSAGGGASSYNEQF

V: TRBV20-1
J: TRBJ2-1
D: TRBD2
CDR3: SASMATGGDEQF

V: TRBV10-3
J: TRBJ2-1
D: TRBD2
CDR3: AISQREGSYNEQF

V: TRBV20-1
J: TRBJ1-1
D: TRBD1
CDR3: SASGAGGMNTEAF

V: TRBV10-3
J: TRBJ1-2
D: .
CDR3: AISDGRYYGYT

V: TRBV7-2
J: TRBJ2-1
D: TRBD2
CDR3: ASSPLLPSGRPNEQF

V: TRBV20-1
J: TRBJ2-3
D: .
CDR3: SAGRGGLEADTQY

V: TRBV7-2
J: TRBJ2-5
D: TRBD1
CDR3: ASSKDRGGTQY

V: TRBV5-1
J: TRBJ1-4
D: TRBD1
CDR3: ASRPTGREKLF

V: TRBV6-2/TRBV6-3
J: TRBJ1-1
D: TRBD1
CDR3: ASIDRATEAF

V: TRBV7-9
J: TRBJ1-6
D: .
CDR3: ASSLLVDSPLH

V: TRBV5-1
J: TRBJ1-1
D: .
CDR3: ASSLEGVPNSEAF

V: TRBV27
J: TRBJ2-1
D: .
CDR3: ASTSTTGIEQF

V: TRBV4-3
J: TRBJ2-1
D: .
CDR3: ASSQDQSRQF

V: TRBV27
J: TRBJ1-2
D: .
CDR3: ASSPSPTSGGYT

V: TRBV9
J: TRBJ2-7
D: TRBD1
CDR3: ASSFRTGSEQY

V: TRBV5-1
J: TRBJ2-7
D: .
CDR3: ASSLDTAGTGQY

V: TRBV6-5
J: TRBJ1-6
D: .
CDR3: ASSYPAGGKGSPLH

V: TRBV30
J: TRBJ2-1
D: TRBD2
CDR3: AWIHGTSGYNEQF

V: TRBV7-2
J: TRBJ2-7
D: TRBD1
CDR3: ASSSRGGDEQY

V: TRBV18
J: TRBJ2-1
D: .
CDR3: ASSVNYNEQF

V: TRBV29-1
J: TRBJ2-2
D: TRBD2
CDR3: SVATLSGANTGELF

V: TRBV19
J: TRBJ2-1
D: .
CDR3: ASSASDYNEQF

V: TRBV20-1
J: TRBJ2-1
D: TRBD2
CDR3: SASIAGGLYNEQF

V: TRBV7-6
J: TRBJ2-2
D: .
CDR3: ASSSWSANTGELF

V: TRBV20-1
J: TRBJ1-1
D: .
CDR3: SAADRMNTEAF

V: TRBV7-3
J: TRBJ2-5
D: .
CDR3: ASSLMGQETQY

V: TRBV7-2
J: TRBJ2-1
D: .
CDR3: ASSLVLGISYNEQF

V: TRBV7-2
J: TRBJ2-3
D: TRBD2
CDR3: ASSHQTSGGADTQY

V: TRBV7-9
J: TRBJ1-6
D: .
CDR3: ASSLGGIASPLH

V: TRBV4-3
J: TRBJ1-3
D: .
CDR3: ASSQEAFTSGNTIY

V: TRBV12-3/TRBV12-4
J: TRBJ2-3
D: TRBD2
CDR3: ASSSWAGGPDTDTQY

V: TRBV5-1
J: TRBJ2-1
D: .
CDR3: ASSLATCYNEQF

V: TRBV5-1
J: TRBJ2-5
D: .
CDR3: ASRGGVGETQY

V: TRBV12-3/TRBV12-4
J: TRBJ1-1
D: TRBD1
CDR3: ASNTGTGKTF